Listed here are 23 T cell receptor beta chains from one sample, sequenced in a study of blood T cells in healthy people across ages. Through a sample-barcoded 5' primer and a J-beta primer mix, a second PCR was run for roughly 7 to 12 cycles. TCRdb used MiXCR to reprocess the 5' RACE reads, holding one entry per CDR3 protein. The data contain 1.4 million or so distinct CDR3 sequences, approximately 42% of them seen just once; the ten biggest clones take up approximately 4%. The sample taken for sequencing was blood. The source is a woman aged 18-30 years in good health.

V gene TRBV20-1 combines with J gene TRBJ2-3, with D uncertain. CDR3 length equals 17 residues. Trimming removed 3 bases at V and 1 base at J, with 20 bases between. Germline loops: CDR1 DFQATT, CDR2 SNEGSKA (reference sequence). The CDR3 DNA is TGCAGTGCTAGTAGATTATTTGGGCGTACTCGCACAGATACGCAGTATTTT. This translates into CSASRLFGRTRTDTQYF.

This chain joins TRBV30 and TRBJ2-1, with 7 bases lining up with TRBD1. The CDR3 consists of 13 residues. Trimming at V came to 2 bases and at J to 5 bases, leaving 3 bases not matched to a gene. Germline loops: CDR1 GTSNPN, CDR2 SVGIG (reference sequence). The CDR3 nucleotides read TGTGCCTGGAGTAGGGGGCTGAACAATGAGCAGTTCTTC. Its translation is CAWSRGLNNEQFF.

The chain combines TRBV5-1 with TRBJ2-1, with 9 bases aligning to TRBD1. This CDR3 is 14 amino acids long. V dropped 3 bases and J dropped 8; count of bases not matched to a gene: 6. Per the germline V gene, CDR1 is SGHRS and CDR2 is YFSETQ. This chain's CDR3 is CASSSGTGMDEQFF. The CDR3 DNA reads as TGCGCCAGCAGCTCCGGGACAGGGATGGATGAGCAGTTCTTC.

This chain uses TRBV27 with TRBJ2-5; D unclear. This CDR3 has 14 amino acids. The germline V gene encodes CDR1 MNHEY and CDR2 SMNVEV (reference sequence). V lost 10 bases to trimming and J lost 0 bases, with 15 bases between them. Here the CDR3 DNA reads TGTGCCACCCGACGCAGTAAATACCAAGAGACCCAGTACTTC. It yields the protein CATRRSKYQETQYF.

This chain links TRBV18 with TRBJ1-1; weak D call: TRBD1 (6 bases). CDR1 and CDR2 (germline): KGHSH, LQKENI. The CDR3 is 20 residues long. Trimming cost V 5 bases and J 0 bases, with 28 bases left between them. This chain's CDR3 is CASSSGPGALHALMNTEAFF. The CDR3 DNA sequence: TGTGCCAGCTCATCCGGACCAGGGGCCCTCCACGCTCTCATGAACACTGAAGCTTTCTTT.

This rearrangement joins TRBV20-1 to TRBJ1-4, with TRBD1 identical over 10 bases. The CDR3 has 15 residues. Trimming took 3 bases from V and 5 from J; bases not matched to a gene: 6. CDR1 and CDR2 (germline): DFQATT, SNEGSKA (reference sequence). CDR3 sequence: CSARGDRGGNEKLFF. DNA for the CDR3: TGCAGTGCTAGGGGGGACAGGGGAGGGAATGAAAAACTGTTTTTT.

The chain uses TRBV7-8 and TRBJ1-5, with D tentatively TRBD1 (6 bases). Germline values: CDR1 SGHVS, CDR2 FQNEAQ. The CDR3 is 15 residues long. With 3 bases removed from V and 4 bases from J, the gap between germline ends came to 13 bases. Written as DNA, the CDR3 is TGTGCCAGCAGCTTCCTTGGACAGATAAATCAGCCCCAGCATTTT. Protein: CASSFLGQINQPQHF.

The genes are TRBV11-2 and TRBJ2-7; no clear D. Per the germline V gene, CDR1 is SGHAT and CDR2 is FQNNGV. There are 15 residues in the CDR3. Trimming took off 4 bases at V and 4 bases at J, with 17 bases between the two ends. The DNA of the CDR3 is TGTGCCAGCAGCTCGGCGAGTGTGGCCAAATACGAGCAGTACTTC. This gives the protein CASSSASVAKYEQYF.

The chain has TRBV28 and TRBJ2-4; D perhaps matches TRBD1 (6 bases). The ends were cut back, 5 bases at V and 13 bases at J, with 12 bases in the middle. This CDR3 contains 11 residues. The germline V gene has CDR1 MDHEN and CDR2 SYDVKM. The DNA for the CDR3 is TGTGCCAGCAGTGTCACAGGGAAGCAGTACTTC. This translates into CASSVTGKQYF.

The chain combines TRBV29-1 with TRBJ1-2; D remains ambiguous. The germline gives CDR1 SQVTM, CDR2 ANQGSEA. The CDR3 totals 13 residues. Trimming removed 6 bases at V and 0 bases at J, with 11 bases between. CDR3: CSVLDGSNYGYTF. In DNA, the CDR3 is TGCAGCGTCCTGGACGGATCTAACTATGGCTACACCTTC. The full variable domain, its missing parts supplied by reference TRBV29-1 and TRBJ1-2, is SAVISQKPSRDICQRGTSLTIQCQVDSQVTMMFWYRQQPGQSLTLIATANQGSEATYESGFVIDKFPISRPNLTFSTLTVSNMSPEDSSIYLCSVLDGSNYGYTFGSGTRLTVV.

In its sample, this clonotype was seen once. The chain employs TRBV6-2 or TRBV6-3 and TRBJ1-2; D uncertain. Trimming stripped 5 bases from V and 4 bases from J, with 14 bases between. Germline lookup yields CDR1 MNHEY and CDR2 SVGEGT. This CDR3 is 14 amino acids long. CDR3 protein: CASSDGNFFYGYTF. CDR3 DNA: TGTGCCAGCAGTGACGGAAATTTTTTCTATGGCTACACCTTC.

With respect to this clonotype: An end of the junction differs from the germline gene, which may be a read error. The chain links TRBV4-3 to TRBJ1-2, with a tentative D call TRBD1 (6 bases). From germline, CDR1 is LGHNA and CDR2 YSLEER. This CDR3 is 14 amino acids long. The CDR3 DNA is TGCGCCAGCAGCCAAGATCACAGGGACTATGGCCACACCTTC. Protein sequence: CASSQDHRDYGHTF.

The sample holds a few counts of this clonotype. The chain has TRBV12-3 or TRBV12-4 and TRBJ1-1; perhaps TRBD1 as D (6 bases). This CDR3 spans 15 amino acids. V lost 4 bases, J lost 1 base, and 13 bases lay in between. DNA of the CDR3: TGTGCCAGCAGTTCCGCGGGGGGCGGGAACACTGAAGCTTTCTTT. Protein sequence: CASSSAGGGNTEAFF.

This rearrangement joins TRBV20-1 to TRBJ1-5; possibly TRBD1 for D (6 bases). V was clipped by 1 base and J by 0 bases, with 13 bases between them. CDR3 length: 16 residues. Per the germline V gene, CDR1 is DFQATT and CDR2 is SNEGSKA (reference sequence). CDR3 coding DNA: TGCAGTGCTAGAGCGAGGAGGGGGTCTAGCAATCAGCCCCAGCATTTT. Its protein is CSARARRGSSNQPQHF.

J is TRBJ2-2 and V is TRBV12-3 or TRBV12-4; 7 nucleotides line up with TRBD2. This CDR3 is built from 16 residues. V lost 7 bases to trimming and J lost 1 base; unmatched junction nucleotides: 9. CDR3 sequence reads: CASIGGVGLNTGELFF. CDR3 DNA sequence: TGTGCCAGCATTGGGGGGGTAGGATTGAACACCGGGGAGCTGTTTTTT.

Only a few counts were recorded for this clonotype. The chain joins TRBV7-2 to TRBJ2-3; perhaps TRBD1 as D (6 bases). Trimming took 1 base from V and 2 from J, leaving 13 bases between them. CDR1 SGHTA and CDR2 FQGNSA come from the germline V gene. The CDR3 extends over 16 amino acids. For the CDR3, the DNA is TGTGCCAGCAGCTTAGTGGGACAAATTACCACAGATACGCAGTATTTT. The encoded protein is CASSLVGQITTDTQYF.

This clonotype was recorded a few times. The chain is built from TRBV28 and TRBJ2-1, with D perhaps being TRBD1 or TRBD2 (6 bases each). CDR1 is MDHEN and CDR2 is SYDVKM in the germline V gene. V was cut by 3 bases and J by 6 bases, with 12 bases left in between. The CDR3 contains 14 residues. Here the CDR3 DNA reads TGTGCCAGCAGTTTGCGACTAGGGGGCAATGAGCAGTTCTTC. It is translated as CASSLRLGGNEQFF.

This clonotype was detected once. The rearrangement uses TRBV12-3 or TRBV12-4 and TRBJ2-1, with 15 bases identical to TRBD2. Losses at the gene ends were 6 bases for V and 1 base for J; bases not matched to a gene: 10. CDR3 length: 19 amino acids. The CDR3 reads CASSQILGLAGGSYNEQFF. CDR3 DNA: TGTGCCAGCAGCCAAATACTGGGACTAGCGGGGGGTTCCTACAATGAGCAGTTCTTC.

This clonotype came up a few times. The chain recombines TRBV12-3 or TRBV12-4 with TRBJ2-1, with 12 bases aligning to TRBD2. The junction had 9 bases not matched to a gene; V was cut back by 3 bases and J by 3 bases. The CDR3 consists of 18 residues. CDR3 DNA sequence: TGTGCCAGCAGTTTTGAACTAGCGGGAGGAACTAACTACAATGAGCAGTTCTTC. This sequence encodes CASSFELAGGTNYNEQFF.

As concerns this clonotype: This may be a read error: a much more frequent sequence differs by one nucleotide. The CDR3 here is CSARNNGYTF. The CDR3 DNA is TGCAGTGCTAGAAATAATGGCTACACCTTC. The V and J genes are TRBV20-1 and TRBJ1-2; no definite D call. The CDR3 sequence is 10 residues long. The V gene lost 2 bases and the J gene lost 6 bases, with 4 bases spanning the gap. Per the germline V gene, CDR1 is DFQATT and CDR2 is SNEGSKA (reference sequence).

J is TRBJ1-6 and V is TRBV6-1; 11 nucleotides agree with TRBD1. The V gene's germline CDR1 is MNHNS and CDR2 SASEGT. CDR3 length equals 16 residues. With V trimmed by 0 bases and J by 10 bases, 5 bases remained unmatched. In DNA, the CDR3 is TGTGCCAGCAGTGAAGCGGGGACAGGGGGGTTATCACCCCTCCACTTT. Translating gives CASSEAGTGGLSPLHF.

The genes are TRBV2 and TRBJ1-5; D is possibly TRBD1 (6 bases). The CDR3 contains 14 residues. Germline values: CDR1 SNHLY, CDR2 FYNNEI. Trimming took off 7 bases at V and 7 bases at J, with 17 bases between the two ends. The CDR3 sequence is CASKREGGPQPQHF. CDR3 DNA: TGTGCCAGCAAGAGAGAGGGGGGACCCCAGCCCCAGCATTTT. The entire variable domain, with the rest obtained from reference TRBV2 and TRBJ1-5, is as follows: EPEVTQTPSHQVTQMGQEVILRCVPISNHLYFYWYRQILGQKVEFLVSFYNNEISEKSEIFDDQFSVERPDGSNFTLKIRSTKLEDSAMYFCASKREGGPQPQHFGDGTRLSIL.

In its sample, this clonotype was seen a few times. The gene calls are TRBV7-2 and TRBJ2-5, with 8 bases aligning to TRBD2. Per germline, CDR1 SGHTA and CDR2 FQGNSA. The length of the CDR3 is 16 residues. With 2 bases clipped from V and 3 bases from J, the junction kept 8 bases outside the gene matches. CDR3 protein: CASSLRAGEVEETQYF. The DNA of the CDR3 is TGTGCCAGCAGCTTACGAGCGGGGGAGGTCGAAGAGACCCAGTACTTC.